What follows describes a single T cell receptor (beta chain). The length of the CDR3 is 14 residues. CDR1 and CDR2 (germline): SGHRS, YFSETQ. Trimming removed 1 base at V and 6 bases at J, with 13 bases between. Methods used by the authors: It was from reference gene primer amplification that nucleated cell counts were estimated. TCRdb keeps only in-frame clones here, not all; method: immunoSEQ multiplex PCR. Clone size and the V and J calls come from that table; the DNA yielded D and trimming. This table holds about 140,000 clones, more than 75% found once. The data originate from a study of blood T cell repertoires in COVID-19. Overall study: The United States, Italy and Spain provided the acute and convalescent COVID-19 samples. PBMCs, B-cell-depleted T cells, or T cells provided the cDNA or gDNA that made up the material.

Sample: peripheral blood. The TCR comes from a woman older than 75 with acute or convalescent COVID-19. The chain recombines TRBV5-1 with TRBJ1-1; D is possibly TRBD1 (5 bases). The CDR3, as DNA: TGCGCCAGCAGCTTGAGGGCAGGGACTTCTGAAGCTTTCTTT. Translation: CASSLRAGTSEAFF.